These T cell receptor beta chains were read from a single sample in a study of beta chain features in type 1 diabetes. Assay used: immunoSEQ multiplex PCR; TCRdb lists only in-frame clones, some missing. This repertoire shows under 450,000 clones, about 14% found once; its top ten account for roughly 0.035%. The sample consisted of naive CD4+ T cells from blood. The receptors here all came from a young man in good health. Each CDR3 is given with its conserved first and last residue. A D gene is named only where the DNA matches it firmly. Part of the rows lack a size; the others show once, few, many or a class for expanded clones.

size,J,V,D,CDR3,DNA
few,TRBJ1-1,TRBV14,-,CASSPRRVNTEAFF,TGTGCCAGCAGCCCGAGACGGGTAAACACTGAAGCTTTCTTT
few,TRBJ2-1,TRBV15,-,CATSRDLGNEQFF,TGTGCCACCAGCAGAGATCTAGGAAATGAGCAGTTCTTC
once,TRBJ1-1,TRBV6-5,-,CASSYPGRVQTEAFF,TGTGCCAGCAGTTACCCCGGCAGGGTGCAGACTGAAGCTTTCTTT
few,TRBJ2-3,TRBV7-2,-,CASSLASGPDTQYF,TGTGCCAGCAGCTTAGCGAGTGGGCCAGATACGCAGTATTTT
few,TRBJ2-7,TRBV7-9,-,CASSDTALRQQYF,TGTGCCAGCAGCGATACCGCTCTACGACAGCAGTACTTC
few,TRBJ2-7,TRBV9,TRBD2,CASSVGAAGVYEQYF,TGTGCCAGCAGCGTAGGCGCAGCGGGGGTATACGAGCAGTACTTC
-,TRBJ1-2,TRBV14,TRBD1,CASSQSRTGGYGYTF,TGTGCCAGCAGCCAATCTAGGACAGGGGGTTATGGCTACACCTTC
-,TRBJ2-1,TRBV5-4,TRBD1,CASSPGQNEQFF,TGTGCCAGCAGCCCGGGACAGAATGAGCAGTTCTTC
-,TRBJ2-1,TRBV9,TRBD2,CASSVENLAAYNEQFF,TGTGCCAGCAGCGTAGAAAACCTAGCGGCTTACAATGAGCAGTTCTTC
few,TRBJ1-2,TRBV7-9,-,CASSKYRDGGYGYTF,TGTGCCAGCAGCAAATACCGGGACGGTGGATATGGCTACACCTTC
-,TRBJ1-6,TRBV5-1,TRBD1,CASSYHDRDSPLHF,TGCGCCAGCAGCTACCATGACAGGGATTCACCCCTCCACTTT
few,TRBJ2-7,TRBV7-9,-,CASSPGGPIAGGQYF,TGTGCCAGCAGCCCCGGGGGCCCTATAGCGGGCGGGCAGTACTTC
few,TRBJ1-2,TRBV29-1,-,CSVDTGSHYGYTF,TGCAGCGTCGACACGGGCAGTCACTATGGCTACACCTTC
few,TRBJ2-1,TRBV11-2,TRBD2,CASSLTSGEGNEQFF,TGTGCCAGCAGCTTAACTAGCGGGGAGGGGAATGAGCAGTTCTTC
-,TRBJ2-1,TRBV19,-,CASSIPTGIYNEQFF,TGTGCCAGTAGTATCCCAACAGGGATCTACAATGAGCAGTTCTTC
-,TRBJ2-5,TRBV14,-,CASSQAGKETQYF,TGTGCCAGCAGCCAAGCGGGGAAGGAGACCCAGTACTTC
-,TRBJ2-7,TRBV15,-,CATSVEPSYEQYF,TGTGCCACCAGCGTAGAGCCGTCCTACGAGCAGTACTTC
-,TRBJ1-2,TRBV9,-,CASSLSPRQETYGYTF,TGTGCCAGCAGCTTGTCTCCGAGACAGGAAACCTATGGCTACACCTTC
many,TRBJ2-5,TRBV23-1,-,CASLKRETQYF,TGCGCCAGCCTGAAGAGGGAGACCCAGTACTTC
few,TRBJ2-1,TRBV11-3,-,CASSLDPTSIDEQFF,TGTGCCAGCAGCTTAGATCCCACTAGCATCGATGAGCAGTTCTTC
-,TRBJ2-1,TRBV20-1,-,CSASRVNEQFF,TGCAGTGCTAGCAGGGTCAATGAGCAGTTCTTC
few,TRBJ1-2,TRBV9,-,CASSAYTQGHYGYTF,TGTGCCAGCAGCGCGTATACCCAGGGGCACTATGGCTACACCTTC
-,TRBJ2-7,TRBV2,TRBD2,CATGTSGGYEQYF,TGTGCCACCGGGACTAGCGGGGGTTACGAGCAGTACTTC
-,TRBJ2-1,TRBV7-6,-,CASTARRDALSYNEQFF,TGTGCCAGCACCGCCCGGAGAGACGCCCTCTCCTACAATGAGCAGTTCTTC
-,TRBJ2-1,TRBV12-5,-,CASGSSLGPFF,TGTGCTAGTGGTTCCTCTTTGGGCCCGTTCTTC